Presented here are 17 T cell receptor beta chains from one specimen sequenced in a study of T cells in Graves' hyperthyroidism and ophthalmopathy (dated by TCRdb to 2018 to 2020). The library was produced with multiplex PCR. TCRdb records Illumina HiSeq 2000 as the sequencer. The TCR beta CDR3 regions were amplified from the RNA transcripts. A first-round RT-PCR of the TCR CDR3 used the HTBI primer set with the Qiagen OneStep RT-PCR kit. TCRdb reprocessing: public reads trimmed at Q25 with fastp, clones called with MiXCR, in-frame beta chains kept. Each record represents a unique CDR3 protein, reported with the most common genes and DNA among its rows. Recorded for this sample are some 600,000 distinct CDR3 sequences; approximately 15% of them occurred a single time. The ten largest account for roughly 5.5% of the sample. Material for sequencing was blood. The receptors originated from a woman between 25 and 40 years old with Graves' hyperthyroidism that later progressed to Graves' ophthalmopathy.

The genes are TRBV19 and TRBJ1-2; 9 bases fit TRBD1. Looked up from germline, CDR1 is LNHDA and CDR2 is SQIVND (reference sequence). Losses at the gene ends were 4 bases for V and 4 bases for J; bases not matched to a gene: 4. The CDR3 extends over 14 amino acids. CDR3 in DNA: TGTGCCAGTAGTAGGACAGGGGAGGGCTATGGCTACACCTTC. This translates into CASSRTGEGYGYTF.

The rearrangement joins TRBV6-2 or TRBV6-3 to TRBJ2-2; D is undetermined. The CDR3 spans 13 residues. From germline, CDR1 is MNHEY and CDR2 SVGEGT. Trimming left V 6 bases short and J 5 bases short, with 10 bases between. The CDR3 sequence is CASRGRETGELFF. For the CDR3, the DNA is TGTGCCAGCAGGGGTAGGGAAACCGGGGAGCTGTTTTTT.

This clonotype was picked up a small number of times. This rearrangement joins TRBV30 to TRBJ2-7; maybe TRBD1 (6 bases). With 7 bases removed from V and 5 bases from J, the gap between germline ends came to 15 bases. CDR3 length equals 12 residues. The V gene's germline CDR1 is GTSNPN and CDR2 SVGIG (reference sequence). CDR3 protein: CAFVQGNHEQYF. The DNA for the CDR3 is TGTGCCTTTGTACAGGGTAATCACGAGCAGTACTTC.

Only a few counts were recorded for this clonotype. V gene TRBV19 combines with J gene TRBJ1-4, with 7 bases identical to TRBD1. Unmatched junction bases numbered 12, after V lost 6 bases and J lost 5 bases. Germline V CDR1 and CDR2: LNHDA, SQIVND (reference sequence). CDR3 length: 16 amino acids. The CDR3 nucleotides read TGTGCCAGTAGCCCCCTGGAGGGGGCCTCGAATGAAAAACTGTTTTTT. Its translation: CASSPLEGASNEKLFF.

The CDR3 sequence is CASSQVPGAPGSEQYF. CDR3 bases: TGCGCCAGCAGCCAAGTCCCCGGGGCCCCTGGTAGCGAGCAGTACTTC. This chain connects TRBV4-1 to TRBJ2-7; the D call may be TRBD1 or TRBD2 (5 bases each). The V end lost 1 base, the J end lost 6 bases, and 19 bases lay between the germline ends. This CDR3 is 16 amino acids long. The germline V gene has CDR1 MGHRA and CDR2 YSYEKL.

This clonotype came up many times. CDR3 residues: CSAYGYTF. The CDR3 bases are TGCAGTGCTTATGGCTACACCTTC. V gene TRBV20-1 combines with J gene TRBJ1-2; no clear D gene. The V gene's germline CDR1 is DFQATT and CDR2 SNEGSKA (reference sequence). The V gene lost 5 bases and the J gene lost 5 bases, with 0 bases spanning the gap. CDR3 size: 8 residues.

The chain has TRBV6-2 or TRBV6-3 and TRBJ2-4, with 12 bases fitting TRBD2. Germline CDR1 MNHEY, CDR2 SVGEGT. Trimming removed 6 bases from V and 8 bases from J; junction bases left unmatched: 11. There are 16 residues in the CDR3. The CDR3 loop reads CASRSLAGGPSDIQYF. The CDR3 DNA is TGTGCCAGCAGGTCCCTAGCGGGAGGGCCATCCGACATTCAGTACTTC.

This clonotype occurred many times. This chain joins TRBV30 and TRBJ1-3; tentative D call: TRBD1 (5 bases). The germline V gene has CDR1 GTSNPN and CDR2 SVGIG (reference sequence). CDR3 size: 12 residues. Trimming took 7 bases from V and 6 from J, leaving 13 bases between them. The DNA for the CDR3 is TGTGCCTTCGGGGGGGGAGAAAACACCATATATTTT. This translates into CAFGGGENTIYF.

In this sample, this clonotype turned up many times. CDR3 amino acids: CSVGKGANEKLFF. The CDR3 coding sequence is TGCAGCGTTGGAAAGGGGGCTAATGAAAAACTGTTTTTT. This chain uses TRBV29-1 with TRBJ1-4, with D perhaps matching TRBD1 (6 bases). Trimming stripped 4 bases from V and 3 bases from J, with 9 bases between. Germline V gene data show CDR1 as SQVTM and CDR2 as ANQGSEA. There are 13 residues in the CDR3.

V and J are TRBV7-2 and TRBJ2-1; 8 nucleotides line up with TRBD1. V shed 5 bases and J 0 bases; nucleotides not matched to a gene: 6. The length of the CDR3 is 16 residues. Per germline, CDR1 SGHTA and CDR2 FQGNSA. CDR3 loop: CASSTRTGTSYNEQFF. For the CDR3, the DNA is TGTGCCAGCAGCACTCGGACAGGGACCTCCTACAATGAGCAGTTCTTC. Together with reference TRBV7-2 and TRBJ2-1, the CDR3 gives the full variable domain: GAGVSQSPSNKVTEKGKDVELRCDPISGHTALYWYRQSLGQGLEFLIYFQGNSAPDKSGLPSDRFSAERTGGSVSTLTIQRTQQEDSAVYLCASSTRTGTSYNEQFFGPGTRLTVL.

The sample holds many counts of this clonotype. The V call is TRBV20-1, the J call TRBJ1-2, with 7 bases identical to TRBD1. The length of the CDR3 is 14 residues. Per the germline V gene, CDR1 is DFQATT and CDR2 is SNEGSKA (reference sequence). V was pared by 4 bases and J by 0 bases, with 5 bases of the junction left unmatched. CDR3 in DNA: TGCAGTGCTACGGACAGGCCCACTAACTATGGCTACACCTTC. The encoded protein is CSATDRPTNYGYTF.

This clonotype was picked up many times. The chain combines TRBV12-3 or TRBV12-4 with TRBJ1-4, with D uncertain. The germline V and J ends were trimmed by 6 bases and 5 bases, with 13 bases remaining between them. This CDR3 has 14 residues. The CDR3 nucleotides are TGTGCCAGCAGGCCAACAAACAGCAATGAAAAACTGTTTTTT. This gives the protein CASRPTNSNEKLFF.

This clonotype was counted many times. The chain recombines TRBV4-1 with TRBJ1-2; TRBD1 is a possible D gene (6 bases). V gave up 2 bases and J gave up 4 bases, with 14 bases separating them. Germline values: CDR1 MGHRA, CDR2 YSYEKL. The CDR3 is 15 amino acids. The CDR3 sequence is CASSQPGEEVYGYTF. As DNA, the CDR3 is TGCGCCAGCAGCCAACCAGGGGAAGAAGTCTATGGCTACACCTTC.

In its sample, this clonotype was seen many times. The DNA of the CDR3 is TGTGCCATCAGTGAGTCCAGGACCTCCTACGAGCAGTACTTC. Protein product: CAISESRTSYEQYF. The chain employs TRBV10-3 and TRBJ2-7; the D is unclear. Per germline, CDR1 ENHRY and CDR2 SYGVKD. The CDR3 is 14 amino acids. V was cut by 0 bases and J by 0 bases, with 6 bases left in between.

In its sample, this clonotype was seen many times. This chain joins TRBV2 and TRBJ1-5; D might be TRBD1 (6 bases). This CDR3 comprises 15 residues. The V end was cut by 4 bases, the J end by 2 bases, with 12 bases between. Germline loops: CDR1 SNHLY, CDR2 FYNNEI. CDR3 region: CASSVEGGGNQPQHF. The CDR3 DNA follows: TGTGCCAGCAGTGTGGAGGGGGGTGGCAATCAGCCCCAGCATTTT.

This clonotype has just a few counts. The chain carries TRBV5-1 and TRBJ1-1, with TRBD1 matching over 8 bases. Germline lookup yields CDR1 SGHRS and CDR2 YFSETQ. The CDR3 consists of 14 residues. The junction had 3 bases not matched to a gene; V was cut back by 0 bases and J by 5 bases. This chain's CDR3 is CASSLDRGITEAFF. The CDR3 DNA sequence: TGCGCCAGCAGCTTGGACAGGGGGATTACTGAAGCTTTCTTT.

This clonotype has at least ten counts. This chain joins TRBV7-8 and TRBJ2-3; 10 bases map to TRBD1. The trim removed 5 bases at V and 2 bases at J, leaving 7 bases unmatched. The CDR3 is 16 residues long. Germline-derived CDR1 and CDR2 are SGHVS and FQNEAQ. CDR3 sequence: CASSPRTGGPTDTQYF. As DNA, the CDR3 is TGTGCCAGCAGCCCAAGGACAGGGGGGCCCACAGATACGCAGTATTTT.